The clone carrying this TCR beta chain was counted only a few times. Its antigen remains unidentified. Time point noted: week 35, safety follow-up. Doses consisted of 300 ug of mutant IDH1 20-mer peptide each, paired with topical imiquimod. Across weeks 1, 3, 5, 7, 11, 15, 19 and 23, patients received a vaccination each time, eight in all. The donors had new WHO grade 3 or 4 astrocytomas; these were IDH1-mutant and ATRX-lost. The data derive from a study of a mutant IDH1 vaccine in newly diagnosed glioma. Study background: Standard pretreatment was either radiotherapy, temozolomide, or, for most, radiochemotherapy with temozolomide.

The CDR3 covers 13 residues. Per germline, CDR1 MNHNS and CDR2 SASEGT. V shed 7 bases and J shed 2 bases, with 6 bases lying between them. Generated by immunoSEQ multiplex PCR, the TCRdb table keeps only in-frame clones and is missing some. The data contain roughly 30,000 clones, approximately 80% of them singletons. V usage is TRBV6-1 and J usage is TRBJ2-6; a weak D match, TRBD2 (5 bases). The TCR was taken from a woman between 40 and 55 years old with glioma. This material consisted of PBMCs, taken from a glioma patient whose treatment included an IDH1 peptide vaccine. The CDR3 sequence: CASMRAGANVLTF. The DNA for the CDR3 is TGTGCCAGCATGAGGGCTGGGGCCAACGTCCTGACTTTC.